The 2 T cell receptor beta chains presented below share a single source sample, sequenced in a study of blood T cells in healthy people across ages. Through a sample-barcoded 5' primer and a J-beta primer mix, a second PCR was run for about 6 to 11 cycles. Each CDR3 protein gets one entry after TCRdb re-called the 5' RACE reads with MiXCR. The profile covers more than 1.4 million distinct CDR3 sequences, with 42% appearing a single time and 7.9% taken by the ten largest. Sequencing was performed on blood. These receptor sequences come from a young woman in good health.

The chain has TRBV15 and TRBJ2-1; TRBD2 agrees at 8 bases. Losses at the gene ends were 1 base for V and 6 bases for J; bases not matched to a gene: 2. The CDR3 consists of 14 residues. Germline-derived CDR1 and CDR2 are LNHNV and YYDKDF (reference sequence). The CDR3 loop reads CATSRVRGGNEQFF. The CDR3 region has the DNA TGTGCCACCAGCAGAGTTCGGGGGGGCAATGAGCAGTTCTTC.

This clonotype was counted between two and nine times. CDR3 sequence (DNA): TGTGCCAGCAGTTTATCAAGGACTTCTGGGGCCAACGTCCTGACTTTC. This encodes CASSLSRTSGANVLTF. The rearrangement joins TRBV12-3 or TRBV12-4 to TRBJ2-6, with D tentatively TRBD2 (5 bases). The CDR3 covers 16 residues. V lost 2 bases, J lost 1 base, and 9 bases lay in between.